This is a list of T cell receptor beta chains from one sample in a study of cytomegalovirus exposure and HLA in healthy donors. Sequencing used immunoSEQ multiplex PCR; TCRdb keeps in-frame clones, though not all of them. Among about 130,000 clones listed, around three quarters were seen once. The sample was PBMCs. These receptors were obtained from a woman in her 50s in good health and CMV-seronegative. Each CDR3 is given with its conserved first and last residue. The D gene is left open where the match is weak. Clone size is not always given. Where it is, it says once, few, many or a class for expanded clones.

D gene	V gene	J gene	clone size	CDR3 DNA	CDR3 protein
TRBD1	TRBV11-2	TRBJ1-5	NA	TGTGCCAGCAGCTGGGGACAGTCAGAGGATCAGCCCCAGCATTTT	CASSWGQSEDQPQHF
NA	TRBV7-2	TRBJ1-5	once	TGTGCCAGCAGCTTAGAGCTATCTGGGGCAGGACAGCCCCAGCATTTT	CASSLELSGAGQPQHF
NA	TRBV19	TRBJ2-1	NA	TGTGCCAGTAGTCCCCCGGGACCCCGGGGGTTATACAATGAGCAGTTCTTC	CASSPPGPRGLYNEQFF
NA	TRBV30	TRBJ1-1	NA	TGTGCCTGGAGTGGACAGTCCAACACTGAAGCTTTCTTT	CAWSGQSNTEAFF
TRBD1	TRBV2	TRBJ1-2	NA	TGTGCCAGCAGTTGGGACAGGGGACTTTATGGCTACACCTTC	CASSWDRGLYGYTF
TRBD2	TRBV4-2	TRBJ2-1	NA	TGTGCCAGCAGCCAACCGGGGGGGACCTACAATGAGCAGTTCTTC	CASSQPGGTYNEQFF
TRBD2	TRBV27	TRBJ2-7	NA	TGTGCCAGCAGCCGGGTAGCGGGAGTGCCCTACGAGCAGTACTTC	CASSRVAGVPYEQYF
NA	TRBV5-1	TRBJ2-1	NA	TGCGCCAGCAGCTTGGCGGCGGGCGGTGAGCAGTTCTTC	CASSLAAGGEQFF
NA	TRBV7-2	TRBJ2-7	NA	TGTGCCAGCAGCTTAACAGGGTCGAGCGAGCAGTACTTC	CASSLTGSSEQYF
TRBD2	TRBV9	TRBJ2-3	NA	TGTGCCAGCAGCGGATTAGCGGGAAGGGCAGATACGCAGTATTTT	CASSGLAGRADTQYF
TRBD1	TRBV15	TRBJ1-2	NA	TGTGCCACTGGGAGACAGGGTGAGAGCTATGGCTACACCTTC	CATGRQGESYGYTF
NA	TRBV19	TRBJ2-5	NA	TGTGCCAGTAGTATCGGAGGCAGCCAAGAGACCCAGTACTTC	CASSIGGSQETQYF
NA	TRBV6-4	TRBJ2-3	NA	TGTGCCAGCAGCCTGCTTGGAGGCACAGATACGCAGTATTTT	CASSLLGGTDTQYF
NA	TRBV30	TRBJ2-3	few	TGTGCCTGGAACGTACTATACACAGATACGCAGTATTTT	CAWNVLYTDTQYF
NA	TRBV14	TRBJ1-4	NA	TGTGCCAGCAGCGAAGGACTGCTACTTAATGAAAAACTGTTTTTT	CASSEGLLLNEKLFF
NA	TRBV5-6	TRBJ2-5	NA	TGTGCCAGCAGCTTTAGGGGCTCCGGCCTCTGGTCTCAAGAGACCCAGTACTTC	CASSFRGSGLWSQETQYF
NA	TRBV11-1	TRBJ2-1	NA	TGTGCCAGCAGCTTTCAAGCGGGTGCTGAGCAGTTCTTC	CASSFQAGAEQFF
TRBD2	TRBV10-3	TRBJ2-1	NA	TGTGCCATCAATGCCGGAGCGGGAGGCTCCTACAATGAGCAGTTCTTC	CAINAGAGGSYNEQFF
NA	TRBV27	TRBJ1-1	NA	TGTGCCAGCAGTTTATCGCCCAGGTGGAACACTGAAGCTTTCTTT	CASSLSPRWNTEAFF
NA	TRBV5-1	TRBJ2-7	NA	TGCGCCAGCAGCTTGGGCAGTCTTGGCGAGCAGTACTTC	CASSLGSLGEQYF
TRBD2	TRBV4-2	TRBJ2-7	NA	TGTGCCAGCAGCCAAGTAGCGGGAACCTACGAGCAGTACTTC	CASSQVAGTYEQYF
NA	TRBV19	TRBJ1-2	NA	TGTGCCAGCCGTGGCGGCGCAGAGTACTATGGCTACACCTTC	CASRGGAEYYGYTF